This T cell receptor (beta chain) was sequenced during a study of blood T cell repertoires in COVID-19. Study context: The United States, Italy and Spain provided the acute and convalescent COVID-19 samples. PBMCs, B-cell-depleted T cells, or T cells provided the cDNA or gDNA that made up the material.

Profiled with immunoSEQ multiplex PCR; TCRdb holds only in-frame clones, not every one. The table shows roughly 350,000 clones, with 88% occurring only once. Patients of the Seattle cohort, enrolled during active infection, were followed longitudinally. The CDR3 totals 14 residues. CDR1 is SGHTS and CDR2 is YDEGEE in the germline V gene. Trimming at V came to 5 bases and at J to 5 bases, leaving 5 bases not matched to a gene. The chain links TRBV5-8 to TRBJ2-7; 12 nucleotides align to TRBD1. The TCR comes from a woman aged 70-85 years with COVID-19, enrolled during active disease. Sequenced: peripheral blood. In DNA form, the CDR3 reads TGTGCCAGCAGAGGCGGGACAGGGGGCGACGAGCAGTACTTC. Protein product: CASRGGTGGDEQYF.